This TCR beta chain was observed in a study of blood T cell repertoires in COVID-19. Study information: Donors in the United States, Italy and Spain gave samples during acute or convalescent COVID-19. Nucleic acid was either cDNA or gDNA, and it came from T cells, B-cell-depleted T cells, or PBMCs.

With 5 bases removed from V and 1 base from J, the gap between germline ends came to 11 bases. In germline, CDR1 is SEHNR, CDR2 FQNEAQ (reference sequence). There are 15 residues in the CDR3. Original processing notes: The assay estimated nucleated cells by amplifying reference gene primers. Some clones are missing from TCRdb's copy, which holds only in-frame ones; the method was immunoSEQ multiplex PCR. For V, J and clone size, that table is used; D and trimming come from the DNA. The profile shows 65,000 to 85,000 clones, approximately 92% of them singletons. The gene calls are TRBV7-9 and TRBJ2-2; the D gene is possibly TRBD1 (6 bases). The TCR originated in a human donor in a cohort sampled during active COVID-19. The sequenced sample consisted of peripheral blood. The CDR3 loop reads CASSPGTKNTGELFF. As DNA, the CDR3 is TGTGCCAGCAGCCCCGGGACAAAGAACACCGGGGAGCTGTTTTTT.